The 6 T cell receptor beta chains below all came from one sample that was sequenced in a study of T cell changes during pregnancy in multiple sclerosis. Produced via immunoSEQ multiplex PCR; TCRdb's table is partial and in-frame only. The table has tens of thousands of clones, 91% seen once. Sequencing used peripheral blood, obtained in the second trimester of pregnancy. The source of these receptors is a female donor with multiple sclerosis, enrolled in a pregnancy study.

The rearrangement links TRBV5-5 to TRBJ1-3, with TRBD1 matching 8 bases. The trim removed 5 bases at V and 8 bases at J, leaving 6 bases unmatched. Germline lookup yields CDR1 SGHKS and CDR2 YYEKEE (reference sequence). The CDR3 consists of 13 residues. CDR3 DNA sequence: TGTGCCAGCAGGCCTCAGGGGGCAGACACCATATATTTT. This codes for CASRPQGADTIYF.

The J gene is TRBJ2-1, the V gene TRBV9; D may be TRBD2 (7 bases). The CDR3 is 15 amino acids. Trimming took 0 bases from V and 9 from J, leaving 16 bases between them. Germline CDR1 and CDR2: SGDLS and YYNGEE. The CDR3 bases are TGTGCCAGCAGCGTAGGTGCGGGGGCGAAAAGTGAGCAGTTCTTC. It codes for CASSVGAGAKSEQFF.

The CDR3 sequence is CAITGTQGIKTEAFF. The DNA of the CDR3 is TGTGCCATCACCGGAACACAGGGAATCAAGACTGAAGCTTTCTTT. V usage is TRBV10-3 and J usage is TRBJ1-1; a possible D gene is TRBD1 (6 bases). Between the trimmed V and J ends, which lost 7 bases and 5 bases, there was a span of 20 bases. The V gene's germline CDR1 is ENHRY and CDR2 SYGVKD. There are 15 residues in the CDR3.

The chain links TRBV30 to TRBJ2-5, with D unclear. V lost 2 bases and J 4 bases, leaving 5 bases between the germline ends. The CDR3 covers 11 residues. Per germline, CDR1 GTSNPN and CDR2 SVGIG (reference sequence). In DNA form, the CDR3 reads TGTGCCTGGAGTACACGAGAGACCCAGTACTTC. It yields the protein CAWSTRETQYF.

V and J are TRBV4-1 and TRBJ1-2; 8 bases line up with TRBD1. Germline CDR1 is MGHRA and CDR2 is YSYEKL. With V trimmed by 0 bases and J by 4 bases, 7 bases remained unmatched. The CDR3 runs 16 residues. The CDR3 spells CASSQDTRGRTYGYTF. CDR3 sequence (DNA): TGCGCCAGCAGCCAAGACACCAGGGGGCGGACCTATGGCTACACCTTC.

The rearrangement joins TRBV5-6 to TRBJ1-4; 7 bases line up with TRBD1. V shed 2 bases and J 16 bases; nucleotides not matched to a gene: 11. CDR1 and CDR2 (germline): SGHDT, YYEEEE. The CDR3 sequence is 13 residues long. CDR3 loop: CASSFGTTGISFF. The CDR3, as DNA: TGTGCCAGCAGCTTTGGTACGACAGGGATTTCGTTTTTT.